The T cell receptor (beta chain) described here comes from a study of radiation and T cells in renal cell carcinoma. Across the study: Nephrectomy followed 15 Gy stereotactic body radiation by 4 weeks. Overall study results and limits: From baseline, blood top tumor clonotypes peaked at 2 weeks post-radiation.

The protocol was immunoSEQ multiplex PCR, while the TCRdb copy is restricted to in-frame clones and leaves out a portion. This table has about 120,000 clones, 65% to 85% appearing once. In the case of this clone: The antigen is unknown.

CDR1 and CDR2 (germline): SGHDT, YYEEEE. The V and J ends lost 5 bases and 6 bases, in that order; junction bases with no gene match: 16. The CDR3 covers 16 residues. The time point denotes: blood 2 weeks post-SBRT. Treatment given: 15 Gy SBRT to primary tumor, nephrectomy 4 weeks later. Radiation-treated patients gave blood at baseline, week 2 and week 4. Clear cell pathology was present in this patient's renal cell carcinoma. V and J are TRBV5-6 and TRBJ1-2; 7 bases match TRBD1. The clonotype comes from a man in his fifties with renal cell carcinoma. This material consisted of blood, taken from a patient whose treatment included radiotherapy and nephrectomy. In DNA, the CDR3 is TGTGCCAGCAGTTGGCGGCAGGACAGGAACCAGAATGGCTACACCTTC. Protein: CASSWRQDRNQNGYTF.